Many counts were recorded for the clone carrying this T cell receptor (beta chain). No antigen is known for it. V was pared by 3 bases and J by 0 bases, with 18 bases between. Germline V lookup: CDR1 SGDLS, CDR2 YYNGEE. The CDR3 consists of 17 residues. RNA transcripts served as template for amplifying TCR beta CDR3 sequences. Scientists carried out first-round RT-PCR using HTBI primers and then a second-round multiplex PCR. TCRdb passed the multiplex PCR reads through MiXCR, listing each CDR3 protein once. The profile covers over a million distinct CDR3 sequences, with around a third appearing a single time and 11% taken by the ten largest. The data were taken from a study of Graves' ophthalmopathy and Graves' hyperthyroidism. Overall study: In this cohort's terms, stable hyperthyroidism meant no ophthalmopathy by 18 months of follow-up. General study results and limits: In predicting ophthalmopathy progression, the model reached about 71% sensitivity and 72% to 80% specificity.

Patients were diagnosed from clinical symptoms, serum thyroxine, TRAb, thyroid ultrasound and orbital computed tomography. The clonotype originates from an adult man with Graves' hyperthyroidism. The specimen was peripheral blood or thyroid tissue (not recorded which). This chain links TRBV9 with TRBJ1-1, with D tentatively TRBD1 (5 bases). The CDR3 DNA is TGTGCCAGCAGCGCTGGGGGGACTAGGGGAATGAACACTGAAGCTTTCTTT. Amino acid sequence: CASSAGGTRGMNTEAFF.